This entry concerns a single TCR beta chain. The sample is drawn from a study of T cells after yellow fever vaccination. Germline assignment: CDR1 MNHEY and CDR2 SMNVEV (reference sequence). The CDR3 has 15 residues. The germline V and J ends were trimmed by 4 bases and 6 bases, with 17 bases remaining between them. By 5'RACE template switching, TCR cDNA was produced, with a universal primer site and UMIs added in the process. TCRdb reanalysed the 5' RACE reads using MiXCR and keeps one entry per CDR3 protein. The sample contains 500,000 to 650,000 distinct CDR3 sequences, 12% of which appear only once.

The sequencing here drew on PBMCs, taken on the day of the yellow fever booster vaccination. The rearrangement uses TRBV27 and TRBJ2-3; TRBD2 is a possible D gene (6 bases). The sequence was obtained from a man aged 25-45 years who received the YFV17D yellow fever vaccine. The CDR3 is CASSSGLSGMDTQYF. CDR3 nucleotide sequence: TGTGCCAGCAGTTCGGGACTTTCCGGGATGGATACGCAGTATTTT.